The T cell receptor (beta chain) under discussion was sequenced for a study of shared clonotypes between healthy human individuals. With 5 bases clipped from V and 10 bases from J, the junction kept 8 bases outside the gene matches. Germline V lookup: CDR1 MNHEY, CDR2 SMNVEV (reference sequence). This CDR3 contains 13 residues. Generated by immunoSEQ multiplex PCR, the TCRdb table keeps only in-frame clones and is missing some. Of under 2,500,000 clones listed, nearly 97% were seen once; the top ten hold around 0.13%. The chain uses TRBV27 and TRBJ1-1; 9 bases match TRBD1. Sequencing was performed on naive CD4+ T cells sorted from blood. Subset described: CD45RA+ positively selected. The TCR sequence derives from a man younger than 30 in good health. In nucleotides, the CDR3 is TGTGCCAGCAGTCTACTACAGGGGGCTCGAGCTTTCTTT. This gives the protein CASSLLQGARAFF.